This T cell receptor (beta chain) emerged from a study of OX40 agonist ivuxolimab in advanced cancers. Background on the study: Patients got intravenous ivuxolimab at 0.01 to 10 mg/kg every 2 weeks.

The V gene end was trimmed by 6 bases and the J gene end by 2 bases; junction bases not matched to a gene: 6. CDR3 size: 15 residues. Germline V gene sequence: CDR1 LGHNT, CDR2 FRNRAP. Measured with immunoSEQ multiplex PCR; TCRdb has only the in-frame clones, and not every one. The sample has about 48,000 clones, around 89% seen once. Findings and limits, study-wide: In the 0.1 to 3.0 mg/kg range, CD4+ and CD8+ blood T cells had expanded clonally by week 6. Partly responding patients at 0.1-3.0 mg/kg showed some of the smallest clonal expansion.

Regarding this clone: No antigen is known for it.

The source was CD4+ or CD8+ T cells sorted from blood, collected in a trial of the OX40 agonist ivuxolimab. This rearrangement joins TRBV12-5 to TRBJ2-1; TRBD2 agrees at 8 bases. This TCR was sampled from an adult with an advanced solid tumor such as melanoma, head and neck, liver or kidney cancer. The CDR3 bases are TGTGCTAGTGGCTCCGGGGGACTAGCCTACAATGAGCAGTTCTTC. Protein: CASGSGGLAYNEQFF. Using reference TRBV12-5 and TRBJ2-1 for the parts outside the CDR3, the full variable domain is DARVTQTPRHKVTEMGQEVTMRCQPILGHNTVFWYRQTMMQGLELLAYFRNRAPLDDSGMPKDRFSAEMPDATLATLKIQPSEPRDSAVYFCASGSGGLAYNEQFFGPGTRLTVL.